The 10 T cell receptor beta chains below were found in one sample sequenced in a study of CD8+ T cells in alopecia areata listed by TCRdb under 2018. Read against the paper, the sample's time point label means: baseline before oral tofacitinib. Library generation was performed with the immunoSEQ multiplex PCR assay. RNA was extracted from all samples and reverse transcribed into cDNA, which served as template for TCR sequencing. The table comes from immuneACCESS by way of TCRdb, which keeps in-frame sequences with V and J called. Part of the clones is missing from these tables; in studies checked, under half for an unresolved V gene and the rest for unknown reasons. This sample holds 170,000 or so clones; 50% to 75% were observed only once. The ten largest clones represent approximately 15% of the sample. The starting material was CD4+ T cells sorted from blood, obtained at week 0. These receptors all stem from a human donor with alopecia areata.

The CDR3 DNA reads as TGTGCCAGCAGCTCGCTGCCGACAGGGGCTTCGTTCGAGCAGTACTTC. Its translation is CASSSLPTGASFEQYF. The chain links TRBV7-9 to TRBJ2-7; the match to TRBD1 covers 8 bases. V lost 4 bases to trimming and J lost 6 bases; unmatched junction nucleotides: 14. The CDR3 has 16 amino acids. Germline CDR1 is SEHNR and CDR2 is FQNEAQ (reference sequence).

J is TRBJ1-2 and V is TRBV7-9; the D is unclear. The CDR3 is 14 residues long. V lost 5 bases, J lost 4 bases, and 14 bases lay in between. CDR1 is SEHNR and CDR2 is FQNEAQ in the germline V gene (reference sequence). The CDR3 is CASSPLVGVYGYTF. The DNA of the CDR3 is TGTGCCAGCAGCCCCCTTGTTGGGGTCTATGGCTACACCTTC. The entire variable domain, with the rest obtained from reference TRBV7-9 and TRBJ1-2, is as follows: DTGVSQNPRHKITKRGQNVTFRCDPISEHNRLYWYRQTLGQGPEFLTYFQNEAQLEKSRLLSDRFSAERPKGSFSTLEIQRTEQGDSAMYLCASSPLVGVYGYTFGSGTRLTVV.

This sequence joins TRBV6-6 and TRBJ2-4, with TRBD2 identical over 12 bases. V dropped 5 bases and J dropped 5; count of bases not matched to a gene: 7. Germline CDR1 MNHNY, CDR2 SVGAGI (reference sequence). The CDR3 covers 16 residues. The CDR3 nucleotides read TGTGCCAGCAGTGGACCGACTAGCGGGGGCCAAAACATTCAGTACTTC. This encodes CASSGPTSGGQNIQYF.

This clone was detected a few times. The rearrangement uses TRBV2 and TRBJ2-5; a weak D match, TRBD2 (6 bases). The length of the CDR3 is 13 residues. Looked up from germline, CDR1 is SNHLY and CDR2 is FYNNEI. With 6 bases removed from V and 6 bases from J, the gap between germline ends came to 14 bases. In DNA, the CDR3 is TGTGCCAGCAGGAGGTTCGGGGGACAGACCCAGTACTTC. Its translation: CASRRFGGQTQYF.

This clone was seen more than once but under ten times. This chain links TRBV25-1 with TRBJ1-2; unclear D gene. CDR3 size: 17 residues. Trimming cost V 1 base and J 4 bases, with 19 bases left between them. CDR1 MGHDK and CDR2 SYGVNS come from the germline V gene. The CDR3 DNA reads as TGTGCCAGCAGTGAATCCTCCAGCAGGCTAACAATCTATGGCTACACCTTC. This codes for CASSESSSRLTIYGYTF.

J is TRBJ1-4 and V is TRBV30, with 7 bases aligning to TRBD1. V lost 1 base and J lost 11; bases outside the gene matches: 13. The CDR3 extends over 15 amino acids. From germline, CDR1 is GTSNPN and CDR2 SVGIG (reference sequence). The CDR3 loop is CAWSATGTAIMKLFF. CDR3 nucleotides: TGTGCCTGGAGTGCCACCGGGACAGCGATAATGAAACTGTTTTTT.

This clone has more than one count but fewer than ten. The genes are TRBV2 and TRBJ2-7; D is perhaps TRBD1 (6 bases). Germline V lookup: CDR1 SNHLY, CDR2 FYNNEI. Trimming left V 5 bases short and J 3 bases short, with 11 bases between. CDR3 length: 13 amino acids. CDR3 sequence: CASSSGAYYEQYF. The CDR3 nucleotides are TGTGCCAGCAGTTCAGGGGCATACTACGAGCAGTACTTC.

CDR3 residues: CASSLLAGVSTDTQYF. CDR3 bases: TGTGCCAGCAGCTTATTAGCGGGGGTTAGCACAGATACGCAGTATTTT. The rearrangement joins TRBV5-4 to TRBJ2-3; 9 nucleotides match TRBD2. With V trimmed by 2 bases and J by 0 bases, 4 bases remained unmatched. The germline CDR1 and CDR2 sequences are SGHNT and YYREEE (reference sequence). CDR3 size: 16 residues.

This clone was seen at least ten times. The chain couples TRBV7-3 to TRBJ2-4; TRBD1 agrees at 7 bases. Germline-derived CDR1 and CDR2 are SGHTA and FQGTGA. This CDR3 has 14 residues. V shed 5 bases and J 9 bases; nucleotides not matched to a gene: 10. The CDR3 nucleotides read TGTGCCAGCAGCCGAGACAGGGAAGGGGCCATTCAGTACTTC. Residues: CASSRDREGAIQYF.

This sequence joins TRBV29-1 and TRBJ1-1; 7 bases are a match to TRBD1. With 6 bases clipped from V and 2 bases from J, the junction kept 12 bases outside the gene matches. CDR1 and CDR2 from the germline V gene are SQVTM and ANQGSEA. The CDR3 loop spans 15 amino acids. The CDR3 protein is CSVARPGTANTEAFF. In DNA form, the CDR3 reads TGCAGCGTAGCGCGCCCCGGGACAGCCAACACTGAAGCTTTCTTT.